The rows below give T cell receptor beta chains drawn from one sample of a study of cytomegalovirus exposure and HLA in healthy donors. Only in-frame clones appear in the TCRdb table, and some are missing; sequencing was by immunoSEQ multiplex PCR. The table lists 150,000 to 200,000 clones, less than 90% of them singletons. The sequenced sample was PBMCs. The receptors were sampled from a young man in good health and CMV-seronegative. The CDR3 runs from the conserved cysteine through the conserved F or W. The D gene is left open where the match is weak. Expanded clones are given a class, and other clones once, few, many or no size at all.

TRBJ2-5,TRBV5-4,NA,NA,CAGRREAQETQYF,TGTGCCGGCCGCAGGGAGGCTCAAGAGACCCAGTACTTC
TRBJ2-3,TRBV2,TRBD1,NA,CASNPDRGTDTQYF,TGTGCCAGCAACCCCGACAGGGGCACAGATACGCAGTATTTT
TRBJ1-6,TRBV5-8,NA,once,CASSAGGAKNSPLHF,TGTGCCAGCAGCGCGGGGGGGGCGAAAAATTCACCCCTCCACTTT
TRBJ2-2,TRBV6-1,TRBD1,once,CASRPDRGTGELFF,TGTGCCAGCAGACCGGACAGGGGGACCGGGGAGCTGTTTTTT
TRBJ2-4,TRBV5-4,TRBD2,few,CASSPPGLAGGKNIQYF,TGTGCCAGCAGCCCCCCCGGACTAGCGGGGGGGAAAAACATTCAGTACTTC
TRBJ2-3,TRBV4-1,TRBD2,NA,CASSQASGGSPDTQYF,TGCGCCAGCAGCCAGGCCAGCGGGGGGTCCCCGGATACGCAGTATTTT
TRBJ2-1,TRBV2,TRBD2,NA,CASSRLAGADEQFF,TGTGCCAGCAGTCGACTAGCGGGGGCCGATGAGCAGTTCTTC
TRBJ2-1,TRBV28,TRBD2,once,CASSDPGGRVNEQFF,TGTGCCAGCAGTGACCCTGGCGGGAGGGTTAATGAGCAGTTCTTC
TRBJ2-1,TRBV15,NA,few,CATSRADSPYNEQFF,TGTGCCACCAGCAGAGCGGACAGCCCCTACAATGAGCAGTTCTTC
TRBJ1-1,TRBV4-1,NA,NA,CASSPTLGRDTEAFF,TGCGCCAGCAGCCCAACCCTCGGGAGGGACACTGAAGCTTTCTTT
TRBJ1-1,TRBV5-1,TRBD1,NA,CASSLLTGGYTEAFF,TGCGCCAGCAGCTTACTTACAGGGGGCTACACTGAAGCTTTCTTT
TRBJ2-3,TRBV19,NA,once,CASSNQVGGTDTQYF,TGTGCCAGTAGTAATCAGGTTGGCGGCACAGATACGCAGTATTTT
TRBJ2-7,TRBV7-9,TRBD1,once,CASSNSGTGGEQYF,TGTGCCAGCAGCAACTCCGGGACAGGGGGCGAGCAGTACTTC
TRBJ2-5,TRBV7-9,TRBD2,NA,CASSPPFLGGETQYF,TGTGCCAGCAGCCCCCCATTCTTGGGGGGGGAGACCCAGTACTTC
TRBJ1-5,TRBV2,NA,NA,CASRSDRDQPQHF,TGTGCCAGCAGAAGCGACCGGGATCAGCCCCAGCATTTT
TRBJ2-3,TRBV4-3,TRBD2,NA,CASSRRLRTSGSADTQYF,TGCGCCAGCAGCCGCAGGCTGCGGACTAGCGGGAGTGCAGATACGCAGTATTTT
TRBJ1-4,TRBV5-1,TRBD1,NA,CASSLGGTGGANEKLFF,TGCGCCAGCAGCCTTGGAGGGACAGGGGGCGCTAATGAAAAACTGTTTTTT
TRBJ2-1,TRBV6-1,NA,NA,CASSVGPGAPNEQFF,TGTGCCAGCAGTGTGGGACCGGGAGCCCCCAATGAGCAGTTCTTC
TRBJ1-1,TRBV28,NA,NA,CASILSQKWGHRPNTEAFF,TGTGCCAGCATTCTGTCCCAAAAGTGGGGCCATCGACCGAACACTGAAGCTTTCTTT
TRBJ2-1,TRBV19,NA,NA,CASSMEGNEQFF,TGTGCCAGTAGTATGGAGGGTAATGAGCAGTTCTTC
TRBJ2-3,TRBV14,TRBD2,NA,CASSQGLGLAGGQLTDTQYF,TGTGCCAGCAGCCAGGGACTCGGACTAGCGGGGGGACAACTTACAGATACGCAGTATTTT
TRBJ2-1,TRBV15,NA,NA,CATSHHRAYNEQFF,TGTGCCACCAGCCACCACAGGGCCTACAATGAGCAGTTCTTC
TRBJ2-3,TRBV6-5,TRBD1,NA,CASNSRQGATDTQYF,TGTGCCAGCAATTCACGACAGGGGGCGACAGATACGCAGTATTTT
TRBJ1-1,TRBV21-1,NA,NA,CASSKWGGTENTEAFF,TGTGCCAGCAGCAAGTGGGGCGGGACGGAGAACACTGAAGCTTTCTTT
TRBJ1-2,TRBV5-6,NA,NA,CASSLVQDGYTF,TGTGCCAGCAGCTTGGTACAGGATGGCTACACCTTC
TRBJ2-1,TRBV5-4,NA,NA,CASSQPREKDNEQFF,TGTGCCAGCAGCCAGCCCCGGGAAAAGGACAATGAGCAGTTCTTC
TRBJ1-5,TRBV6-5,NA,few,CASSPVYSNQPQHF,TGTGCCAGCAGCCCTGTATATAGCAATCAGCCCCAGCATTTT
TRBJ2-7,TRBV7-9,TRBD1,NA,CSSSFRQGANYEQYF,TGTTCCAGCAGCTTTCGACAGGGGGCTAACTACGAGCAGTACTTC
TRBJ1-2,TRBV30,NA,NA,CACLDINYGYTF,TGTGCCTGCCTGGACATAAACTATGGCTACACCTTC
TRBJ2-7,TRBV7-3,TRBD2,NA,CASSYRLAGGPGPLEQYF,TGTGCCAGCAGCTACCGACTAGCGGGGGGTCCCGGGCCCCTCGAGCAGTACTTC
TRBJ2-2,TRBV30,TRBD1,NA,CAWSTGQGGGELFF,TGTGCCTGGAGTACCGGACAGGGGGGCGGGGAGCTGTTTTTT
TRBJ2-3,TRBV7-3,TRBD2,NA,CASSLAGGVVDTQYF,TGTGCCAGCAGCTTAGCGGGAGGGGTTGTAGATACGCAGTATTTT
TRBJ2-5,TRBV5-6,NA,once,CASSDGETQYF,TGTGCCAGCAGCGACGGGGAGACCCAGTACTTC
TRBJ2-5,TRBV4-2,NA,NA,CASSQGGPQETQYF,TGTGCCAGCAGCCAAGGGGGCCCCCAAGAGACCCAGTACTTC
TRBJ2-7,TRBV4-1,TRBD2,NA,CASSQGGGRAGYEQYF,TGCGCCAGCAGCCAAGGAGGCGGGAGGGCCGGCTACGAGCAGTACTTC
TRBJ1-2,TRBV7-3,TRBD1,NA,CASSSRQGDGYTF,TGTGCCAGCAGCTCCCGACAGGGAGATGGCTACACCTTC
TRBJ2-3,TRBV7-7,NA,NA,CASSFRQADTQYF,TGTGCTAGCAGCTTTAGGCAGGCAGATACGCAGTATTTT
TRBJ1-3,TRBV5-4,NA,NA,CASSLDGQFLSGNTIYF,TGTGCCAGCAGCTTGGATGGGCAATTTTTATCTGGAAACACCATATATTTT
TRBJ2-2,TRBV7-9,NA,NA,CASLVVGGRNTGELFF,TGTGCCAGCTTGGTTGTGGGGGGGCGGAACACCGGGGAGCTGTTTTTT
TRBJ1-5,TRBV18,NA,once,CASSPGERQPQHF,TGTGCCAGCTCACCAGGGGAGCGCCAGCCCCAGCATTTT
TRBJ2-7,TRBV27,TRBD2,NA,CASSLLAGSYEQYF,TGTGCCAGCAGTTTACTAGCGGGCTCCTACGAGCAGTACTTC
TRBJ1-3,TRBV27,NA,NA,CASSSQIGSSGNTIYF,TGTGCCAGCAGTTCTCAGATTGGCAGCTCTGGAAACACCATATATTTT
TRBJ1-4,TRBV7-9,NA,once,CASRPLWGDNEKLSF,TGTGCCAGTCGACCCCTTTGGGGGGATAATGAAAAACTGTCTTTT
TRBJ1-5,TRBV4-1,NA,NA,CASSHDGRNQPQHF,TGCGCCAGCAGCCACGATGGCCGAAATCAGCCCCAGCATTTT
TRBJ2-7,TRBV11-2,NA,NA,CASTSTASYEQYF,TGTGCCAGCACCTCCACAGCCTCCTACGAGCAGTACTTC
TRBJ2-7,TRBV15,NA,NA,CATSRGSPRVSEQYF,TGTGCCACCAGCAGAGGAAGCCCCCGGGTCTCCGAGCAGTACTTC